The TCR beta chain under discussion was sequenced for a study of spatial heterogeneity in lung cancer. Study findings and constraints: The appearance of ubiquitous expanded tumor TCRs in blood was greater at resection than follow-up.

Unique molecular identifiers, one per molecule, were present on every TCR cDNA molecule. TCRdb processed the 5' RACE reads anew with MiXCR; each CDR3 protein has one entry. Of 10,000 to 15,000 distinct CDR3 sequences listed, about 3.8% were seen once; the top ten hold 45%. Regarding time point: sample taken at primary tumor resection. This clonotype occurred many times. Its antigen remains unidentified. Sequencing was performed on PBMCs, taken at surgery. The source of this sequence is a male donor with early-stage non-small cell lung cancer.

The CDR3 nucleotides read TGCAGTGCTAGAGAGCAGGCGGAGTACGGGGAGCTGTTTTTT. Translation gives CSAREQAEYGELFF. The chain has TRBV20-1 and TRBJ2-2; D not resolved. This CDR3 has 14 residues. V was trimmed by 0 bases and J by 7 bases, leaving 12 bases between them. The germline CDR1 and CDR2 sequences are DFQATT and SNEGSKA (reference sequence).